Below, 27 T cell receptor beta chains from the same sample are listed, as sequenced in a study of blood T cell repertoires in COVID-19. This table comes from immunoSEQ multiplex PCR, and its TCRdb copy is limited to in-frame clones, with some not included. The profile shows around 92,000 clones, roughly 86% of them singletons. Sequencing was done on a sample of peripheral blood. Receptor source: a human donor in a cohort sampled during active COVID-19.

V gene TRBV12-3 or TRBV12-4 combines with J gene TRBJ1-1, with D tentatively TRBD1 (6 bases). The CDR3 spans 13 residues. Trimming took 10 bases from V and 5 from J, leaving 17 bases between them. CDR3 amino acids: CATHIGGGTEAFF. In DNA, the CDR3 is TGTGCCACTCACATAGGGGGGGGAACTGAAGCTTTCTTT.

The V call is TRBV5-4, the J call TRBJ2-1, with 14 bases that match TRBD2. Germline-derived CDR1 and CDR2 are SGHNT and YYREEE (reference sequence). Losses at the gene ends were 4 bases for V and 6 bases for J; bases not matched to a gene: 12. CDR3 length: 18 residues. The CDR3 region is CASSPGTLTSGGANEQFF. CDR3 DNA: TGTGCCAGCAGCCCCGGGACCCTGACTAGCGGGGGGGCCAATGAGCAGTTCTTC.

The rearrangement uses TRBV5-6 and TRBJ2-1; D is possibly TRBD2 (6 bases). Deletions cut 4 bases from V and 5 bases from J, with 13 bases between. Germline CDR1 reads SGHDT; CDR2 reads YYEEEE. The CDR3 has 14 amino acids. The CDR3 DNA reads as TGTGCCAGCAGCCTGGTGGCGGGGCACAATGAGCAGTTCTTC. Amino acids: CASSLVAGHNEQFF. Using reference TRBV5-6 and TRBJ2-1 for the parts outside the CDR3, the full variable domain is DAGVTQSPTHLIKTRGQQVTLRCSPKSGHDTVSWYQQALGQGPQFIFQYYEEEERQRGNFPDRFSGHQFPNYSSELNVNALLLGDSALYLCASSLVAGHNEQFFGPGTRLTVL.

This rearrangement joins TRBV5-5 to TRBJ2-7; D is possibly TRBD1 (6 bases). With 2 bases removed from V and 5 bases from J, the gap between germline ends came to 14 bases. Germline CDR1 and CDR2: SGHKS and YYEKEE (reference sequence). The CDR3 loop spans 14 amino acids. In DNA form, the CDR3 reads TGTGCCAGCAGCTTCCAGTGGACAGTCCACGAGCAGTACTTC. It codes for CASSFQWTVHEQYF.

This chain uses TRBV13 with TRBJ2-1; TRBD2 matches 14 bases. The CDR3 has 15 amino acids. Unmatched junction bases numbered 3, after V lost 3 bases and J lost 8 bases. In germline, CDR1 is PRHDT, CDR2 FYEKMQ (reference sequence). The CDR3: CASSLGTSGSDEQFF. CDR3 DNA sequence: TGTGCCAGCAGCTTGGGGACTAGCGGGAGTGATGAGCAGTTCTTC.

The DNA of the CDR3 is TGTGCCAGCAGCTTGGACTATGGCAGGGGGCTGACCTACGAGCAGTACTTC. Translation: CASSLDYGRGLTYEQYF. J is TRBJ2-7 and V is TRBV5-6; 8 bases fit TRBD1. The length of the CDR3 is 17 residues. V shed 0 bases, J shed 2 bases, and the junction held 10 bases outside the gene matches. Germline CDR1 and CDR2: SGHDT and YYEEEE.

The CDR3 DNA is TGTGCCAGCAGTGAGGGACTAGCGGGAGTAAGTTTGCCCTACAATGAGCAGTTCTTC. Its protein is CASSEGLAGVSLPYNEQFF. The V call is TRBV6-1, the J call TRBJ2-1; 14 positions match TRBD2. Germline CDR1 reads MNHNS; CDR2 reads SASEGT. The CDR3 length is 19 residues. V lost 3 bases and J lost 2; bases outside the gene matches: 9.

The V call is TRBV29-1, the J call TRBJ1-1; D is uncertain. CDR3 size: 14 residues. The V and J ends lost 3 bases and 1 base respectively, with 12 bases between them. Germline CDR1 SQVTM, CDR2 ANQGSEA. CDR3 nucleotide sequence: TGCAGCGTTGACGGGTTTGCAGAGAACACTGAAGCTTTCTTT. This encodes CSVDGFAENTEAFF. The full variable domain, completed using reference TRBV29-1 and TRBJ1-1, is SAVISQKPSRDICQRGTSLTIQCQVDSQVTMMFWYRQQPGQSLTLIATANQGSEATYESGFVIDKFPISRPNLTFSTLTVSNMSPEDSSIYLCSVDGFAENTEAFFGQGTRLTVV.

The chain carries TRBV19 and TRBJ2-1, with TRBD1 identical over 9 bases. Germline values: CDR1 LNHDA, CDR2 SQIVND (reference sequence). V shed 7 bases and J 5 bases; nucleotides not matched to a gene: 6. The CDR3 runs 14 residues. CDR3 sequence (DNA): TGTGCCAGTAAAACAGGGGGCACCCACAATGAGCAGTTCTTC. Its translation: CASKTGGTHNEQFF.

The rearrangement uses TRBV13 and TRBJ1-6; D is ambiguous. V gave up 0 bases and J gave up 7 bases, with 10 bases separating them. This CDR3 region has 15 residues. Germline CDR1 reads PRHDT; CDR2 reads FYEKMQ (reference sequence). This CDR3 reads CASSLGWGGNSPLHF. Here the CDR3 DNA reads TGTGCCAGCAGCTTAGGTTGGGGAGGGAATTCACCCCTCCACTTT.

The J gene is TRBJ2-7, the V gene TRBV27; TRBD1 aligns across 10 bases. The CDR3 is made up of 14 amino acids. The germline CDR1 and CDR2 sequences are MNHEY and SMNVEV (reference sequence). V was pared by 3 bases and J by 6 bases, with 5 bases of the junction left unmatched. The CDR3 coding sequence is TGTGCCAGCAGTTTGGGGACAGGGGTCGGCGAGCAGTACTTC. Translating it yields CASSLGTGVGEQYF.

V usage is TRBV19 and J usage is TRBJ2-5, with 10 positions matching TRBD2. The germline V gene encodes CDR1 LNHDA and CDR2 SQIVND (reference sequence). There are 13 residues in the CDR3. The trim removed 6 bases at V and 4 bases at J, leaving 2 bases unmatched. The CDR3 DNA reads as TGTGCCAGTAGAGTAGCGGGAGGAGAGACCCAGTACTTC. Translation: CASRVAGGETQYF.

The V and J genes are TRBV2 and TRBJ2-2; TRBD1 might be the D (6 bases). This CDR3 comprises 13 residues. V was clipped by 5 bases and J by 7 bases, with 11 bases between them. Germline V CDR1 and CDR2: SNHLY, FYNNEI. CDR3 amino acids: CASSLGTYGELFF. The CDR3 DNA is TGTGCCAGCAGTTTGGGGACATACGGGGAGCTGTTTTTT.

This clone was seen only a few times. The chain links TRBV27 to TRBJ2-3; the D is unclear. Trimming removed 8 bases at V and 3 bases at J, with 3 bases between. The germline gives CDR1 MNHEY, CDR2 SMNVEV (reference sequence). This CDR3 has 10 residues. The CDR3 is CASSTDTQYF. CDR3 coding DNA: TGTGCCAGCTCAACAGATACGCAGTATTTT.

This clone was observed a few times. The chain links TRBV6-6 to TRBJ2-2, with TRBD1 as a possible D gene (6 bases). The CDR3 totals 14 residues. Germline V gene lookup returns CDR1 MNHNY and CDR2 SVGAGI (reference sequence). Between the trimmed V and J ends, which lost 10 bases and 4 bases, there was a span of 16 bases. In DNA, the CDR3 is TGTGCCATTACGTTGAGGGGGAGCACCGGGGAGCTGTTTTTT. This encodes CAITLRGSTGELFF.

The rearrangement uses TRBV9 and TRBJ1-1; 7 bases line up with TRBD1. Trimming at V came to 2 bases and at J to 7 bases, leaving 2 bases not matched to a gene. This CDR3 is 12 amino acids long. Germline values: CDR1 SGDLS, CDR2 YYNGEE. CDR3 residues: CASSVTGSEAFF. The CDR3 coding sequence is TGTGCCAGCAGCGTGACAGGGAGTGAAGCTTTCTTT.

Concerning this clone itself: Other DNA sequences from this sample encode an identical CDR3 as well. The chain employs TRBV6-2 or TRBV6-3 and TRBJ2-7; TRBD2 matches 8 bases. The length of the CDR3 is 14 residues. The trim removed 7 bases at V and 1 base at J, leaving 6 bases unmatched. Germline V gene data show CDR1 as MNHEY and CDR2 as SVGEGT. The CDR3 here is CASTPRGGSYEQYF. The CDR3 nucleotides read TGTGCCAGCACCCCTCGGGGGGGATCCTACGAGCAGTACTTC.

This chain joins TRBV23-1 and TRBJ2-1; 7 nucleotides agree with TRBD1. TRBV23-1 is annotated as an ORF whose role is uncertain. This CDR3 is 12 amino acids long. V lost 11 bases to trimming and J lost 8 bases; unmatched junction nucleotides: 9. CDR3 loop: CAGKTGPHEQFF. CDR3 nucleotides: TGCGCCGGGAAGACAGGGCCCCATGAGCAGTTCTTC.

This chain links TRBV11-1 with TRBJ2-3; D gene ambiguous. Per the germline V gene, CDR1 is SGHAT and CDR2 is FQDESV (reference sequence). V gave up 0 bases and J gave up 1 base, with 5 bases separating them. This CDR3 comprises 14 residues. Here the CDR3 DNA reads TGTGCCAGCAGCTTAGCGGGCCGCACAGATACGCAGTATTTT. Protein: CASSLAGRTDTQYF.

The chain joins TRBV9 to TRBJ2-1; a weak D match, TRBD2 (5 bases). Germline CDR1 SGDLS, CDR2 YYNGEE. The CDR3 has 15 amino acids. V lost 0 bases to trimming and J lost 4 bases, with 11 bases between them. CDR3 coding DNA: TGTGCCAGCAGCGTAGTCGGTACTAGTTACAATGAGCAGTTCTTC. This translates into CASSVVGTSYNEQFF. Drawing the rest from reference TRBV9 and TRBJ2-1, the complete variable domain is DSGVTQTPKHLITATGQRVTLRCSPRSGDLSVYWYQQSLDQGLQFLIQYYNGEERAKGNILERFSAQQFPDLHSELNLSSLELGDSALYFCASSVVGTSYNEQFFGPGTRLTVL.

The chain employs TRBV6-6 and TRBJ2-1; the D gene is possibly TRBD2 (7 bases). The CDR3 has 16 residues. Trimming shortened V by 7 bases and J by 0 bases, and 16 bases separated the two germline ends. Germline CDR1 and CDR2: MNHNY and SVGAGI (reference sequence). The CDR3, as DNA: TGTGCCAGCATACACGGGGGGCTGGGCTCCTACAATGAGCAGTTCTTC. Amino acid sequence: CASIHGGLGSYNEQFF.

This chain links TRBV6-2 or TRBV6-3 with TRBJ1-6; TRBD1 matches at 9 bases. CDR3 length: 14 amino acids. V trimming: 5 bases; J trimming: 10 bases; junction bases outside the gene matches: 6. From germline, CDR1 is MNHEY and CDR2 SVGEGT. The CDR3: CASSRDREKSPLHF. CDR3 bases: TGTGCCAGCAGTCGGGACAGGGAGAAATCACCCCTCCACTTT.

V and J are TRBV2 and TRBJ1-1, with no clear D. CDR1 and CDR2 (germline): SNHLY, FYNNEI. The CDR3 is 15 amino acids. V dropped 1 base and J dropped 0 bases, with 9 bases sitting between them. CDR3 loop: CASSEGTDLNTEAFF. In nucleotides, the CDR3 is TGTGCCAGCAGTGAAGGAACAGACCTGAACACTGAAGCTTTCTTT.

The chain employs TRBV5-1 and TRBJ2-3; TRBD2 aligns across 15 bases. There are 17 residues in the CDR3. Germline values: CDR1 SGHRS, CDR2 YFSETQ. V was clipped by 6 bases and J by 3 bases; unmatched bases: 8. CDR3 in DNA: TGCGCCAGCATCCGGACTAGCGGGAGGGCCTTGACAGATACGCAGTATTTT. Encoded protein: CASIRTSGRALTDTQYF.

This clone is labeled medium-sized (0.01 to 0.1%). The rearrangement joins TRBV6-2 or TRBV6-3 to TRBJ1-5, with TRBD1 as a possible D gene (6 bases). Trimming took 2 bases from V and 3 from J, leaving 17 bases between them. Germline V CDR1 and CDR2: MNHEY, SVGEGT. The CDR3 totals 17 residues. In DNA form, the CDR3 reads TGTGCCAGCAGTTACCCGAGGGGGGGCGGAAACAATCAGCCCCAGCATTTT. It codes for CASSYPRGGGNNQPQHF.

The chain recombines TRBV18 with TRBJ2-1, with TRBD2 identical over 11 bases. The CDR3 is 16 residues long. The V gene end was trimmed by 2 bases and the J gene end by 4 bases; junction bases not matched to a gene: 4. The germline gives CDR1 KGHSH, CDR2 LQKENI. The CDR3 DNA sequence: TGTGCCAGCTCACCAGGCACTAGCGGGGGATACAATGAGCAGTTCTTC. Translated, it gives CASSPGTSGGYNEQFF.

The chain has TRBV30 and TRBJ1-4; tentatively, D is TRBD1 (5 bases). The CDR3 loop spans 12 amino acids. The ends were cut back, 8 bases at V and 5 bases at J, with 12 bases in the middle. Germline CDR1 and CDR2: GTSNPN and SVGIG (reference sequence). CDR3 DNA sequence: TGTGCCGTTGACAGATCCAATGAAAAACTGTTTTTT. The encoded protein is CAVDRSNEKLFF.